These T cell receptor beta chains were read from a single sample in a study of blood T cell repertoires in COVID-19. Libraries were prepared by immunoSEQ multiplex PCR; TCRdb keeps only in-frame clonotypes and omits some of them. The sample gives about 140,000 clones, about 80% of which show up once; around 8% is in the top ten. Sequencing used peripheral blood. The receptor set was obtained from a human donor in a cohort sampled during active COVID-19. CDR3s include the opening cysteine and the closing phenylalanine or tryptophan. The D gene is left open where the match is weak.

J | V | D | CDR3
TRBJ1-1 | TRBV2 | . | CASSVGGGGVGSTEAFF
TRBJ2-7 | TRBV12-2 | . | CASRFGGFEQYF
TRBJ1-2 | TRBV19 | TRBD1 | CASNLGQGNGYTF
TRBJ2-2 | TRBV9 | . | CASSVRGGNTGELFF
TRBJ1-1 | TRBV27 | . | CASSWLGTPNTEAFF
TRBJ2-7 | TRBV14 | TRBD1 | CASSLDRVYEQYF
TRBJ2-3 | TRBV6-5 | TRBD1 | CASSDLDRVADTQYF
TRBJ1-2 | TRBV6-6 | TRBD1 | CASSYGQGAVGYTF
TRBJ1-6 | TRBV28 | . | CASLRQSNNSPLHF
TRBJ2-5 | TRBV6-5 | . | CASRSQETQYF
TRBJ2-2 | TRBV20-1 | . | CSVGVAGELFF
TRBJ2-1 | TRBV5-1 | . | CASSRAQLRVRYNEQFF
TRBJ2-5 | TRBV4-2 | TRBD2 | CASSQPGLAAIQETQYF
TRBJ2-7 | TRBV5-8 | TRBD2 | CASSLGDGTSHEQYF
TRBJ2-2 | TRBV11-2 | . | CASSLGGAGNTGELFF
TRBJ1-5 | TRBV5-6 | . | CASSLGQISNQPQHF
TRBJ1-2 | TRBV5-4 | TRBD1 | CASSLEGAGYTF
TRBJ1-3 | TRBV11-2 | . | CASSLQPGTPGNTIYF
TRBJ1-5 | TRBV7-2 | . | CASSQKRGQPQHF
TRBJ1-5 | TRBV24-1 | . | CATSDARENQPQHF
TRBJ1-1 | TRBV2 | . | CASRLARGIDTEAFF
TRBJ2-1 | TRBV5-1 | TRBD2 | CASSSLAAQLHNEQFF
TRBJ2-5 | TRBV19 | TRBD2 | CASSIEASGGETQYF
TRBJ1-4 | TRBV6-5 | TRBD1 | CASRDDRGNEKLFF
TRBJ2-3 | TRBV7-6 | TRBD2 | CASSPRERGASTDTQYF
TRBJ1-2 | TRBV12-5 | . | CASGFQTDRTLNYGYTF